The TCR beta chain under discussion was sequenced for a study of post-analysis software for immune sequencing data. Study-level information: Both relapsing-remitting and secondary progressive multiple sclerosis featured among the disease courses, as did progressive-relapsing multiple sclerosis. Overall study findings and caveats: Roughly five TRBV segments were significantly more frequent in patients than in controls. TRBV5-6, TRBV5-1 and TRBV20-1 were among these segments.

The ends were cut back, 5 bases at V and 3 bases at J, with 16 bases in the middle. This CDR3 region has 15 residues. Worth noting for this clonotype: As yet, its antigen is unknown.

TCR beta cDNA libraries had unique molecular identifiers. TCRdb reanalysed the PCR reads using MiXCR and keeps one entry per CDR3 protein. This sample has 650,000 to 850,000 distinct CDR3 sequences, with 53% found just once. The sample consisted of blood. The chain combines TRBV12-3 or TRBV12-4 with TRBJ2-5, with a weak D call TRBD1 (8 bases). The TCR was taken from a girl aged 5-17 years with multiple sclerosis. The DNA of the CDR3 is TGTGCCAGCAGTCGGACAGGGAGGGGAGAAGAGACCCAGTACTTC. Its protein is CASSRTGRGEETQYF.